This record concerns one T cell receptor (beta chain) sequence. These data originate in a study of T cell changes during pregnancy in multiple sclerosis. Germline V gene lookup returns CDR1 SGHKS and CDR2 YYEKEE (reference sequence). The CDR3 extends over 17 amino acids. Trimming cost V 4 bases and J 5 bases; bases outside gene matches: 9. Measured with immunoSEQ multiplex PCR; TCRdb has only the in-frame clones, and not every one. The repertoire holds over 50,000 clones, with about 92% as singletons. The chain carries TRBV5-5 and TRBJ2-3; 14 positions match TRBD2. This TCR was sampled from a female donor with multiple sclerosis, enrolled in a pregnancy study. The sequences come from CD4+ T cells from peripheral blood mononuclear cells, collected after pregnancy. The CDR3 nucleotides are TGTGCCAGCAGCCGTGGGACTAGCGGGAGCTTTGGAGATACGCAGTATTTT. This translates into CASSRGTSGSFGDTQYF.